The sample holds a few counts of the clone carrying this T cell receptor beta chain. Its specificity is not known. These data belong to a study of T cell repertoires in cytomegalovirus infection. Study summary: CMV epitopes, recently identified HLA-C-restricted and well-studied HLA-B-restricted, were used. Public TCR beta signatures marked donors with CMV infection and the matching HLA.

TCRdb redid the calling of the reads with MiXCR, one entry per CDR3 protein. This table has hundreds of thousands of distinct CDR3 sequences, approximately 30% appearing once. Study outcomes and limitations: Predominance within the ex vivo response was attributable to HLA-C-restricted CMV-specific TCR beta clonotypes.

The CDR3 is 17 amino acids. CDR1 is LGHNA, CDR2 YSLEER, per germline. V was pared by 0 bases and J by 5 bases, with 6 bases of the junction left unmatched. The sequence derives from a human donor in good health (CMV status not recorded). Some clones in this sample may be carry-over from other donors' samples. The sample in question was cultured CD8+ T cells from PBMCs, obtained from culture after CMV antigen stimulation. J is TRBJ1-6 and V is TRBV4-3; the match to TRBD1 covers 8 bases. The CDR3 DNA follows: TGCGCCAGCAGCCAAGACCTTGGACAGGGACATAATTCACCCCTCCACTTT. Protein product: CASSQDLGQGHNSPLHF.